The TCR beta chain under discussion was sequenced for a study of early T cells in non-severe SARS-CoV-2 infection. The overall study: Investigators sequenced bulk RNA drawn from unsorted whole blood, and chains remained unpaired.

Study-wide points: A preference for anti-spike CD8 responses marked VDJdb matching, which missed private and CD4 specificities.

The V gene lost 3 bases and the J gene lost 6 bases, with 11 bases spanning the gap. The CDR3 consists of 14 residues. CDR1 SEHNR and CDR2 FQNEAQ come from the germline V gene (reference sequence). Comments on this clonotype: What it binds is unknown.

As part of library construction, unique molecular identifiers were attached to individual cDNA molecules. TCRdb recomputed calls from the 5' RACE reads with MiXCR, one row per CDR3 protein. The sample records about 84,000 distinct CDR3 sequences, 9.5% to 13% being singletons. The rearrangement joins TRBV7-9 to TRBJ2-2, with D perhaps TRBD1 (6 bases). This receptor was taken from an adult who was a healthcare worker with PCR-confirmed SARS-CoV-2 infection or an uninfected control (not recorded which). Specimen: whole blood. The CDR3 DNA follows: TGTGCCAGCAGCTTGACAGGAAAACCCGGGGAGCTGTTTTTT. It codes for CASSLTGKPGELFF.